Sequencing of this T cell receptor beta chain was carried out in a study of blood T cell repertoires in COVID-19 (TCRdb year 2020). About the study as a whole: Samples from collaborators originated in the United States, Italy and Spain and spanned both the acute and convalescent phases of COVID-19. Deeply sampled blood TCRbeta repertoires from subjects exposed to, actively infected with, or recovered from COVID-19 were included in the dataset. Sample metadata almost always included a de-identified subject ID, COVID-19 status, age in years and sex. The repertoires were made available in a free public database intended to serve as a resource for research on the immune response to SARS-CoV-2. The material from the prospective study consisted of cDNA or gDNA derived from T cells, B-cell-depleted T cells, or PBMCs. HLA class I and class II types, where available, came from metadata supplied by the sample provider rather than from assay-based typing. Samples were obtained from the ongoing ImmuneRACE study (first 160 participants) and from 1,000 to 1,500 subjects provided by 6 global collaborators.

On this clone: The antigen it recognizes is unknown. No base quality values were provided; no much bigger clone lies one nucleotide off.

The immunoSEQ Assay, a bias-controlled multiplex PCR, was used to amplify TCRbeta CDR3 regions from genomic DNA. Per the original workflow: The number of nucleated cells in each sample was estimated by amplification of reference gene primers within the assay. To quantify the absolute abundance of each unique TCRbeta CDR3 rearrangement, sequence reads were collapsed and filtered. For each sample, productive Simpson clonality was calculated as the square root of Simpson's diversity index across productive rearrangements. The immuneACCESS repertoire file appears here via TCRdb, limited to in-frame rearrangements. These files lack a portion of the clones; in checked studies, under half of the deficit traces to unresolved V genes, and the cause of the others is not known. V, J and clone size reflect that table, while D and trimming were determined from the DNA. The sample yields around 94,000 clones; approximately 86% were counted once. The ten top clones hold 2.5% to 3.5% of the sample.

V is pared back by 6 bases and J by 5 bases, with 13 bases lying between the germline termini. The CDR3 numbers 13 residues from cysteine through phenylalanine. The entry retains the CDR3 DNA only, 39 bases that are in frame from base 1. Beyond this particular receptor, the publication reports: The amount of clinical and demographic metadata varied by source and participant and was provided uncurated.

Collaborating institutions collected whole blood in K2EDTA tubes following their own protocols. For TCRbeta analysis, collaborator samples were shipped as frozen whole blood, as isolated PBMCs, or as DNA extracted from either sample type. This receptor was taken from a man in his fifties with active or convalescent COVID-19. The sequence joins TRBV12-3 or TRBV12-4 to TRBJ1-2; 5 matching bases give a weak D call of TRBD1. The specimen sequenced was peripheral blood. DNA sequence: TGTGCCAGCAGGTCCGGGACTGGTTATGGCTACACCTTC. It codes for CASRSGTGYGYTF.